This TCR beta chain was profiled in a study of cytomegalovirus exposure and HLA in healthy donors. Study-wide points: Most observed TCR sequences were rare, whereas some public TCRs were detected in many donors. TCR beta sequences reportedly predicted most subjects' HLA-A and HLA-B alleles accurately. In a later analysis, at a false discovery rate of 0.05, under 20,000 TCR beta sequences matched HLA alleles.

Notes on this clone: Its antigen is still unknown.

With 60 Vbeta and 13 Jbeta primers, the PCR was carried out. Clones were sequenced by immunoSEQ multiplex PCR, and TCRdb holds only the in-frame ones, with some missing. The sample lists 120,000 or so clones, around 84% occurring once. The sequence derives from a woman aged 25 to 45 in good health and CMV-seronegative. The specimen was PBMCs.

CDR3 sequence reads: CASSQDWGDYNEQFF. CDR3 DNA: TGTGCCAGCAGCCAAGACTGGGGGGACTACAATGAGCAGTTCTTC. This chain joins TRBV4-2 and TRBJ2-1; D is possibly TRBD2 (6 bases). Per germline, CDR1 LGHNA and CDR2 YNFKEQ. The CDR3 is 15 amino acids. The germline V and J ends were trimmed by 0 bases and 3 bases, with 9 bases remaining between them.